A single sample gave rise to the 14 T cell receptor beta chains below, sequenced in a study of T-cell reconstitution after alpha-beta-depleted transplantation in children. For TCRbeta, the library was prepared with unique molecular identifiers. MiXCR was run by TCRdb on the PCR reads, yielding one entry per CDR3 protein. The sample lists about a million distinct CDR3 sequences; under 30% were seen once. This specimen consisted of PBMCs, mostly from graft donor cells, obtained 360 days after TCRalphabeta/CD19-depleted stem cell transplant. The receptors derive from a boy younger than two who had a stem cell transplant for SCID, so the T cells may come from the graft donor.

The rearrangement joins TRBV4-1 to TRBJ2-3; D gene ambiguous. Germline V lookup: CDR1 MGHRA, CDR2 YSYEKL. The CDR3 totals 13 residues. V was trimmed by 4 bases and J by 11 bases, leaving 16 bases between them. The CDR3 coding sequence is TGCGCCAGCAGCCGAATCTTCGGTCAATGGCAGTATTTT. Translation: CASSRIFGQWQYF.

The chain is built from TRBV28 and TRBJ1-5; 7 nucleotides agree with TRBD1. Germline V gene lookup returns CDR1 MDHEN and CDR2 SYDVKM. V was pared by 6 bases and J by 6 bases, with 8 bases of the junction left unmatched. The length of the CDR3 is 14 residues. CDR3 amino acids: CASSTGQEGQPQHF. The CDR3 DNA is TGTGCCAGCAGCACCGGACAGGAAGGTCAGCCCCAGCATTTT.

In this sample, this clonotype turned up a few times. The genes are TRBV29-1 and TRBJ2-1; D assignment may be TRBD1 or TRBD2 (6 bases each). V dropped 0 bases and J dropped 8 bases, with 14 bases sitting between them. CDR1 and CDR2 (germline): SQVTM, ANQGSEA. This CDR3 region has 14 residues. CDR3 region: CSVEELGGIDEQFF. The CDR3, as DNA: TGCAGCGTTGAAGAGCTAGGGGGGATCGATGAGCAGTTCTTC.

This clonotype has just a few counts. The chain has TRBV12-3 or TRBV12-4 and TRBJ2-2; 7 bases are a match to TRBD1. V was pared by 6 bases and J by 9 bases, with 7 bases of the junction left unmatched. CDR3 length equals 13 residues. In DNA, the CDR3 is TGTGCCAGCAGCTTGAAGACAGGGTGGGAGCTGTTTTTT. The encoded protein is CASSLKTGWELFF.

This clonotype was seen a handful of times. The chain employs TRBV29-1 and TRBJ2-1, with a tentative D call TRBD2 (5 bases). The germline CDR1 and CDR2 sequences are SQVTM and ANQGSEA. This CDR3 is 14 amino acids long. Deletions cut 5 bases from V and 6 bases from J, with 17 bases between. For the CDR3, the DNA is TGCAGCGTTAATCTCTATTTTGGAGGCAATGAGCAGTTCTTC. Protein: CSVNLYFGGNEQFF.

The J gene is TRBJ1-1, the V gene TRBV12-3 or TRBV12-4; 11 positions match TRBD1. This CDR3 comprises 17 residues. The junction had 11 bases not matched to a gene; V was cut back by 5 bases and J by 3 bases. CDR3 DNA sequence: TGTGCCAGCAGTCCTGGGACAGGGGGTAGGAGGTACACTGAAGCTTTCTTT. Translating it yields CASSPGTGGRRYTEAFF.

V usage is TRBV20-1 and J usage is TRBJ1-5; weak D call: TRBD1 (6 bases). The germline V gene has CDR1 DFQATT and CDR2 SNEGSKA (reference sequence). The V gene lost 2 bases and the J gene lost 3 bases, with 11 bases spanning the gap. The CDR3 runs 14 residues. CDR3 nucleotides: TGCAGTGCTAGATGGGCAGGGGACAATCAGCCCCAGCATTTT. Its translation: CSARWAGDNQPQHF.

This clonotype turned up a few times. This sequence joins TRBV5-1 and TRBJ2-3; 11 bases fit TRBD1. Germline CDR1 and CDR2: SGHRS and YFSETQ. J gave up 12 bases and V 5 bases, and 5 bases lay outside the gene matches. There are 12 residues in the CDR3. CDR3 protein: CASSMGQGEQYF. The CDR3 DNA reads as TGCGCCAGCAGTATGGGACAGGGGGAACAGTATTTT.

This clonotype showed up just a few times. The V and J genes are TRBV2 and TRBJ2-1; 8 bases are shared with TRBD2. V lost 8 bases, J lost 6 bases, and 12 bases stayed unmatched. In germline, CDR1 is SNHLY, CDR2 FYNNEI. CDR3 length: 15 residues. In DNA form, the CDR3 reads TGTGCCAGCGCCGGGGGGGGTGCAGGTGGCAATGAGCAGTTCTTC. Translating gives CASAGGGAGGNEQFF.

The chain has TRBV5-6 and TRBJ1-2; no reliable D call. Germline V CDR1 and CDR2: SGHDT, YYEEEE. This CDR3 spans 14 amino acids. V was shortened by 2 bases and J by 4 bases, with 12 bases between the two germline ends. In DNA form, the CDR3 reads TGTGCCAGCAGCTTACGGGCCCGGGGCTATGGCTACACCTTC. Translated: CASSLRARGYGYTF.

The rearrangement links TRBV6-1 to TRBJ2-1; D may be TRBD1 (5 bases). V was trimmed by 4 bases and J by 4 bases, leaving 17 bases between them. The CDR3 spans 16 residues. The germline CDR1 and CDR2 sequences are MNHNS and SASEGT. CDR3 sequence reads: CASSAASISGYNEQFF. In nucleotides, the CDR3 is TGTGCCAGCAGTGCCGCCTCGATATCAGGGTACAATGAGCAGTTCTTC.

This sequence joins TRBV12-3 or TRBV12-4 and TRBJ2-7; TRBD1 or TRBD2 may be the D gene (6 bases each). The CDR3 totals 15 residues. V gave up 6 bases and J gave up 0 bases, with 15 bases separating them. This chain's CDR3 is CASSRRGAVSYEQYF. In DNA form, the CDR3 reads TGTGCCAGCAGCCGGAGGGGGGCCGTCTCCTACGAGCAGTACTTC.

The chain couples TRBV5-1 to TRBJ1-1; unclear D gene. Trimming stripped 3 bases from V and 7 bases from J, with 13 bases between. The germline gives CDR1 SGHRS, CDR2 YFSETQ. The CDR3 extends over 13 amino acids. The CDR3 here is CASSYARRVEAFF. For the CDR3, the DNA is TGCGCCAGCAGCTATGCTAGACGGGTTGAAGCTTTCTTT.

This chain joins TRBV5-1 and TRBJ2-5; 8 nucleotides match TRBD1. CDR1 SGHRS and CDR2 YFSETQ come from the germline V gene. The length of the CDR3 is 16 residues. The junction had 11 bases not matched to a gene; V was cut back by 2 bases and J by 5 bases. The CDR3 spells CASSLAGGDLLETQYF. Written as DNA, the CDR3 is TGCGCCAGCAGCTTAGCAGGGGGCGATCTGCTGGAGACCCAGTACTTC.